Below, 12 T cell receptor beta chains from the same sample are listed, as sequenced in a study of T-cell memory formation after mild COVID-19. TCRdb independently ran MiXCR on the 5' RACE reads; one entry per CDR3 protein. The sample carries about 360,000 distinct CDR3 sequences, about an eighth recorded once. The sequenced sample consisted of PBMCs or a T cell subset sorted from them (not recorded which). The source is a man between 18 and 29 years old who had mild COVID-19 (a few samples of this study predate the infection). Cell type and time point are not known.

There are a few counts of this clonotype. The chain combines TRBV4-3 with TRBJ2-1; TRBD2 agrees at 9 bases. The germline V gene has CDR1 LGHNA and CDR2 YSLEER. V trimming: 0 bases; J trimming: 0 bases; junction bases outside the gene matches: 3. There are 17 residues in the CDR3. The CDR3: CASSQETSGYSYNEQFF. The DNA for the CDR3 is TGCGCCAGCAGCCAAGAAACTAGCGGGTACTCCTACAATGAGCAGTTCTTC.

This clonotype appeared a few times. The chain recombines TRBV7-9 with TRBJ2-2; D uncertain. Germline V gives CDR1 SEHNR, CDR2 FQNEAQ (reference sequence). Trimming left V 5 bases short and J 5 bases short, with 12 bases between. CDR3 length equals 14 residues. CDR3 residues: CASSHPVETGELFF. The CDR3 DNA reads TGTGCCAGCAGCCACCCTGTCGAAACCGGGGAGCTGTTTTTT.

The chain has TRBV7-2 and TRBJ2-5; TRBD2 aligns across 8 bases. Germline V lookup: CDR1 SGHTA, CDR2 FQGNSA. The CDR3 loop spans 13 amino acids. The trim removed 3 bases at V and 8 bases at J, leaving 5 bases unmatched. The CDR3 coding sequence is TGTGCCAGCAGCTTCCTCCGGGGGGGAACCCAGTACTTC. This sequence encodes CASSFLRGGTQYF.

The chain recombines TRBV5-6 with TRBJ2-1; D remains unclear. V gave up 7 bases and J gave up 8 bases, with 22 bases separating them. CDR3 length: 15 residues. Germline CDR1 is SGHDT and CDR2 is YYEEEE. CDR3 nucleotides: TGTGCCAGCCTGGTTACAGAAGGTCTAGGCCATGAGCAGTTCTTC. This translates into CASLVTEGLGHEQFF.

This clonotype was found a few times. As DNA, the CDR3 is TGTGCCAGCAGCTCTTACAGGGAGGGCCCTCAAGAGACCCAGTACTTC. Translation: CASSSYREGPQETQYF. The chain has TRBV5-4 and TRBJ2-5, with D possibly TRBD2 on 7 matching bases. V gave up 3 bases and J gave up 2 bases, with 17 bases separating them. CDR3 length equals 16 residues. From germline, CDR1 is SGHNT and CDR2 YYREEE (reference sequence).

This clonotype was counted a few times. This chain uses TRBV9 with TRBJ1-6; no clear D. Germline assignment: CDR1 SGDLS and CDR2 YYNGEE. The CDR3 consists of 15 residues. Trimming took 4 bases from V and 5 from J, leaving 13 bases between them. CDR3 residues: CASSSLSYNNSPLHF. Written as DNA, the CDR3 is TGTGCCAGCAGCTCCCTCAGTTATAATAATTCACCCCTCCACTTT.

This rearrangement joins TRBV6-6 to TRBJ1-6, with D possibly being TRBD1 (6 bases). V was shortened by 4 bases and J by 9 bases, with 13 bases between the two germline ends. The germline V gene encodes CDR1 MNHNY and CDR2 SVGAGI (reference sequence). The CDR3 is made up of 14 amino acids. CDR3 nucleotide sequence: TGTGCCAGCAGTTCAGGGGAGTGGGGTTCACCCCTCCACTTT. As protein: CASSSGEWGSPLHF.

This clonotype was recorded at least ten times. The chain has TRBV10-3 and TRBJ2-3; 10 bases match TRBD2. After removal of 6 bases from V and 0 bases from J, the junction contained 9 bases not matched to a gene. CDR1 is ENHRY, CDR2 SYGVKD, per germline. CDR3 size: 17 residues. CDR3 coding DNA: TGTGCCATCAGCGAGGGACTAGCGTATACGAGCACAGATACGCAGTATTTT. Protein: CAISEGLAYTSTDTQYF.

A few counts support this clonotype. The J gene is TRBJ2-2, the V gene TRBV7-8; no firm D call. Germline-derived CDR1 and CDR2 are SGHVS and FQNEAQ. The CDR3 sequence is 11 residues long. With 6 bases removed from V and 6 bases from J, the gap between germline ends came to 5 bases. The CDR3: CASRAAGELFF. CDR3 bases: TGTGCCAGCAGGGCCGCCGGGGAGCTGTTTTTT.

The chain combines TRBV12-3 or TRBV12-4 with TRBJ2-7; D gene uncertain. The V gene lost 6 bases and the J gene lost 2 bases, with 11 bases spanning the gap. This CDR3 is built from 13 residues. The CDR3 loop is CASRHLYPYEQYF. CDR3 sequence (DNA): TGTGCCAGCAGACACCTTTACCCCTACGAGCAGTACTTC.

This clonotype was counted a few times. The genes are TRBV7-6 and TRBJ2-3; TRBD1 is a possible D gene (5 bases). CDR1 is SGHVS, CDR2 FNYEAQ, per germline. Between the trimmed V and J ends, which lost 4 bases and 5 bases, there was a span of 13 bases. The CDR3 length is 14 residues. This chain's CDR3 is CASSSRAGEDTQYF. Written as DNA, the CDR3 is TGTGCCAGCAGCTCCAGGGCTGGAGAAGATACGCAGTATTTT. Filled out from reference TRBV7-6 and TRBJ2-3, the complete variable domain reads GAGVSQSPRYKVTKRGQDVALRCDPISGHVSLYWYRQALGQGPEFLTYFNYEAQQDKSGLPNDRFSAERPEGSISTLTIQRTEQRDSAMYRCASSSRAGEDTQYFGPGTRLTVL.

The genes are TRBV2 and TRBJ2-7; D may be TRBD1 or TRBD2 (5 bases each). The CDR3 extends over 14 amino acids. CDR1 and CDR2 (germline): SNHLY, FYNNEI. The ends were cut back, 3 bases at V and 4 bases at J, with 13 bases in the middle. CDR3 in DNA: TGTGCCAGCAGTGATCTGGGACCGACTTACGAGCAGTACTTC. Amino acid sequence: CASSDLGPTYEQYF. Full variable domain (remainder filled in from reference TRBV2 and TRBJ2-7): EPEVTQTPSHQVTQMGQEVILRCVPISNHLYFYWYRQILGQKVEFLVSFYNNEISEKSEIFDDQFSVERPDGSNFTLKIRSTKLEDSAMYFCASSDLGPTYEQYFGPGTRLTVT.